This T cell receptor (beta chain) was obtained from a study of T cells after yellow fever vaccination. Overall study findings and caveats: It was the secondary response that reached its peak faster, day 5 versus 15, but it was weaker.

Looked up from germline, CDR1 is SGHDT and CDR2 is YYEEEE. The CDR3 totals 13 residues. V lost 6 bases to trimming and J lost 2 bases, with 11 bases between them. One entry per CDR3 protein results from TCRdb running MiXCR on the 5' RACE reads. Of 300,000 to 350,000 distinct CDR3 sequences in the sample, 3.5% to 4.5% were seen once. Concerning this clonotype itself: What it recognizes is unknown.

The receptor comes from a man younger than 35 who received the YFV17D yellow fever vaccine. Source: PBMCs, taken 15 days after the yellow fever booster vaccination. This rearrangement joins TRBV5-6 to TRBJ2-5, with TRBD1 as a possible D gene (5 bases). CDR3 sequence (DNA): TGTGCCAGCATCCCGGCAGGGCAAGAGACCCAGTACTTC. Translating it yields CASIPAGQETQYF.